Listed below are T cell receptor beta chains from one sample, sequenced in a study of T cell changes during pregnancy in multiple sclerosis. This table comes from immunoSEQ multiplex PCR, and its TCRdb copy is limited to in-frame clones, with some not included. The sample has some 110,000 clones, 80% to 95% seen once. Sequenced here: peripheral blood, sampled in the third trimester of pregnancy. These receptors all stem from a female donor with multiple sclerosis, enrolled in a pregnancy study. The conserved cysteine and the conserved F or W are not part of the CDR3 here.

CDR3 protein | V gene
ASSYGQLSNEKLF | TRBV28
ASSVTGGRSEKLF | TRBV9
SVDRAGGGNTIY | TRBV29-1
ASYGRWGYT | TRBV5-6
AISESRSGDIEQF | TRBV10-3
ASSPPGGNQPQH | TRBV18
ASSGGQVSSGANVLT | TRBV5-1
ASSFRGGGALETQY | TRBV5-6
ASSVQALPNTEAF | TRBV9
ASSQQQGSAGYT | TRBV4-2
ASSDQTGPYGYT | TRBV6-4
ASSLAGVTDTQY | TRBV7-9
ASSKGGREGYT | TRBV7-8
AISAPGDNYGYT | TRBV27
ASSLTGQRDYGYT | TRBV5-1
ASSRQVNIQY | TRBV2
ASSSQVADTQY | TRBV5-4
ASSTQGSPYEQY | TRBV7-9
ASSLGGAQKEKLF | TRBV28
AISEGDNLNEKLF | TRBV10-3
ASSRRGSGNTIY | TRBV28
ASSSRGTEAF | TRBV7-8
ASSLIGAGGNTEAF | TRBV7-3
SVTDRSPTDTQY | TRBV29-1
ASSKTGANEKLF | TRBV7-9
ASTSPDKYTDTQY | TRBV6-1